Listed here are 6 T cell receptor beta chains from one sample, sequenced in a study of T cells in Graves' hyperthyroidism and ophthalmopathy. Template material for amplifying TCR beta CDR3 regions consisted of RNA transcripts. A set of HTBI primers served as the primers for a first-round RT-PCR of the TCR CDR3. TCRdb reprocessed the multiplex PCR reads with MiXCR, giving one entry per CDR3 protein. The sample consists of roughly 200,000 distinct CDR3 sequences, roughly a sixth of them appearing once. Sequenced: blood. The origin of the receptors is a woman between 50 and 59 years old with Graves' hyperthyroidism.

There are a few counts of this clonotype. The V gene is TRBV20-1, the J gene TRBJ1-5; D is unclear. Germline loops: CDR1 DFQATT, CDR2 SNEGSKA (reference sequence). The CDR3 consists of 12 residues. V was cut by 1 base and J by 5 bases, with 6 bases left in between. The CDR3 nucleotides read TGCAGTGCTAGAGCTGGGGATCAGCCCCAGCATTTT. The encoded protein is CSARAGDQPQHF.

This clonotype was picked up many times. The CDR3 here is CASSPKETQYF. DNA for the CDR3: TGTGCCAGCAGCCCCAAAGAGACCCAGTACTTC. The gene calls are TRBV7-9 and TRBJ2-5; no definite D call. Germline V CDR1 and CDR2: SEHNR, FQNEAQ (reference sequence). V was cut by 5 bases and J by 3 bases, with 4 bases left in between. The CDR3 covers 11 residues.

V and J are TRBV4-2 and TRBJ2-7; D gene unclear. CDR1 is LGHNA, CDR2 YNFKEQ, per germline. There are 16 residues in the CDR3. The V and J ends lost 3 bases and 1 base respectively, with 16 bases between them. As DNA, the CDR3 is TGTGCCAGCAGCCAGGCCAGTGAGACCCAATCCTACGAGCAGTACTTC. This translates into CASSQASETQSYEQYF.

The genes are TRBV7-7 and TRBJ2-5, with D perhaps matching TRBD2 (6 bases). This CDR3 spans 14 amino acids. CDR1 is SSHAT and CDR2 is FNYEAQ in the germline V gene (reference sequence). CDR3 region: CASRRGGQSQTQYF. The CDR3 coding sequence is TGTGCTAGTCGGCGGGGTGGGCAGTCGCAGACCCAGTACTTC.

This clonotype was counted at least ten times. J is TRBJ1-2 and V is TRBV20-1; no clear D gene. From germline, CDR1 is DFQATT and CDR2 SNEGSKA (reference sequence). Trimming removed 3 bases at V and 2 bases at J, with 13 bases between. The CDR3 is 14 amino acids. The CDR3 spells CSASEAGSNYGYTF. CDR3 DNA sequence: TGCAGTGCTAGTGAGGCCGGGTCGAACTATGGCTACACCTTC.

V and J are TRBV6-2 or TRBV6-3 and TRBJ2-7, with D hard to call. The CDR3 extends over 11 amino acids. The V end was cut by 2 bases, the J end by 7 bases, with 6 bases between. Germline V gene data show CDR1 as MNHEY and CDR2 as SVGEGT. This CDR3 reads CASSYATEQYF. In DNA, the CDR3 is TGTGCCAGCAGTTACGCGACAGAGCAGTACTTC.